This T cell receptor beta chain was obtained from a study of cytomegalovirus exposure and HLA in healthy donors. Overall study: Across a few hundred genotyped donors, 81% landed in the Caucasian-associated ancestry cluster.

In the case of this clone: The antigen remains undetermined.

The study, taken as a whole, reports: When analyzed later, a missense DCLRE1C variant was found to be linked to TCR beta V- and J-gene trimming. It was reportedly the case that the classifier diagnosed cytomegalovirus status with high specificity and sensitivity.

Researchers ran the PCR with 60 Vbeta and 13 Jbeta primers. Measured with immunoSEQ multiplex PCR; TCRdb has only the in-frame clones, and not every one. Here the sample spans around 90,000 clones, around nine tenths being singletons. Germline CDR1 reads SNHLY; CDR2 reads FYNNEI. V was clipped by 4 bases and J by 6 bases, with 13 bases between them. CDR3 size: 14 residues. The sequencing input was PBMCs. The TCR was taken from a man under 40 in good health and CMV-seropositive. The chain carries TRBV2 and TRBJ1-5, with D perhaps TRBD1 (6 bases). The CDR3 loop reads CASSVGGAGQPQHF. In DNA, the CDR3 is TGTGCCAGCAGTGTAGGGGGGGCTGGTCAGCCCCAGCATTTT.